The clone carrying this T cell receptor beta chain was observed many times. Its antigen is as yet unknown. The data were taken from a study of T cell repertoires in cytomegalovirus infection. Findings of the study overall: HLA-C-restricted CMV-specific TCR beta clonotypes prevailed in the ex vivo response.

V was pared by 4 bases and J by 1 base, with 5 bases of the junction left unmatched. This CDR3 spans 15 amino acids. The germline V gene encodes CDR1 SGHTA and CDR2 FQGNSA. TCRdb used MiXCR to reprocess the reads, holding one entry per CDR3 protein. Among fewer than 550,000 distinct CDR3 sequences listed, around 10% were seen once. The origin of this receptor is a human donor in good health (CMV status not recorded). Some clones in this sample may be carry-over from other donors' samples. The J gene is TRBJ2-5, the V gene TRBV7-2, with TRBD2 matching over 8 bases. Sequences were obtained from PBMCs. CDR3 nucleotide sequence: TGTGCCAGCAGCTCTAGCGGGCGCCGCCAAGAGACCCAGTACTTC. Protein sequence: CASSSSGRRQETQYF.